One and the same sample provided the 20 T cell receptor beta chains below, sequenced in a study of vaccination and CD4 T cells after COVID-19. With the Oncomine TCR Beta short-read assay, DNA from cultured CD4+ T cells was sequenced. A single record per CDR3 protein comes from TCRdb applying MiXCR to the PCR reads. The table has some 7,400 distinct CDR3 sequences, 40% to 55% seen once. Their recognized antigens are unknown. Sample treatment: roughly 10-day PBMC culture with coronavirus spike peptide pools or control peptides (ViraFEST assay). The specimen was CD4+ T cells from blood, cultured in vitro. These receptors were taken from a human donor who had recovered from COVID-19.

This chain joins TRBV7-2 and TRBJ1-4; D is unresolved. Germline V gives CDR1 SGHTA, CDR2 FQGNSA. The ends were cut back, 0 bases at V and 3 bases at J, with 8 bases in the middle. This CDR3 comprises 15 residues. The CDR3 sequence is CASSLARAANEKLFF. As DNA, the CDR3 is TGTGCCAGCAGCTTAGCCCGGGCAGCTAATGAAAAACTGTTTTTT.

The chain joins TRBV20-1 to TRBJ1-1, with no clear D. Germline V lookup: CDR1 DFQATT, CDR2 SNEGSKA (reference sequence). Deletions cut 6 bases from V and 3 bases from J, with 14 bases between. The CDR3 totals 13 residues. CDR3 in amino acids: CSAKKEVDTEAFF. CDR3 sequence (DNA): TGCAGTGCAAAAAAGGAGGTTGACACTGAAGCTTTCTTT.

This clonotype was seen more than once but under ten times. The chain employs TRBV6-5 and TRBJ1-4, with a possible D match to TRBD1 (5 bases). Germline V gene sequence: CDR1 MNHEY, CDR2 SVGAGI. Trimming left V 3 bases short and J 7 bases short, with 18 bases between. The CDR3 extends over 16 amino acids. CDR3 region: CASSYQGGSLGEKLFF. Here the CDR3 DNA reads TGTGCCAGCAGTTATCAGGGAGGAAGCCTAGGTGAAAAACTGTTTTTT.

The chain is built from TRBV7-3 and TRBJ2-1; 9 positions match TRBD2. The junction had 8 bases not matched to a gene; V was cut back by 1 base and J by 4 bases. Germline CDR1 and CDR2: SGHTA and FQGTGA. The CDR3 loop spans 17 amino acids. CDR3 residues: CASSLIAGAGGYNEQFF. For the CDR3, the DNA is TGTGCCAGCAGCTTAATCGCGGGGGCGGGAGGGTACAATGAGCAGTTCTTC.

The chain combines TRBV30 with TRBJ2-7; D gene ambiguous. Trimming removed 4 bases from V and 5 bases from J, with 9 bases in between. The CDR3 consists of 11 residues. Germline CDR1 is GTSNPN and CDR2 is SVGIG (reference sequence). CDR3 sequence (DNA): TGTGCCTGGACTCAAGACCACGAGCAGTACTTC. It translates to CAWTQDHEQYF.

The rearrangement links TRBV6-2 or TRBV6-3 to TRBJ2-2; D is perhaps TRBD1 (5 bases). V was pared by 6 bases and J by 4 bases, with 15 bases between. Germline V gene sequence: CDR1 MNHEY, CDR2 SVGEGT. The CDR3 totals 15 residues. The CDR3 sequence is CASSPKGRTTGELFF. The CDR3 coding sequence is TGTGCCAGCAGCCCCAAGGGGCGGACCACCGGGGAGCTGTTTTTT.

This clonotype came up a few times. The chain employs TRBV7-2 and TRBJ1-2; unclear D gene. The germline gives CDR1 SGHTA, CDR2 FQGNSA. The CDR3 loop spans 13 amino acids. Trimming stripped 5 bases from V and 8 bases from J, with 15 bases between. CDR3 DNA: TGTGCCAGCAGCCCAGCGGCGGGGTTCGGCTACACCTTC. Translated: CASSPAAGFGYTF.

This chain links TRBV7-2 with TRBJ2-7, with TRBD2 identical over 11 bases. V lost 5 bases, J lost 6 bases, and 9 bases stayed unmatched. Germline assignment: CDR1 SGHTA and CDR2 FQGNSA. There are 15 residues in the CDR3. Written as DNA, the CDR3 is TGTGCCAGCAGCACCCTTAGCGGGAGGGTGCCCGAGCAGTACTTC. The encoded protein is CASSTLSGRVPEQYF.

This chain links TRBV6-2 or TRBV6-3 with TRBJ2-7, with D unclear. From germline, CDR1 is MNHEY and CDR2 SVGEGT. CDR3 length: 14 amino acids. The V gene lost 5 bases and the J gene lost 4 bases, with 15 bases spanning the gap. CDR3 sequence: CASSRIGIGYEQYF. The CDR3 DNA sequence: TGTGCCAGCAGTAGGATAGGGATTGGGTACGAGCAGTACTTC.

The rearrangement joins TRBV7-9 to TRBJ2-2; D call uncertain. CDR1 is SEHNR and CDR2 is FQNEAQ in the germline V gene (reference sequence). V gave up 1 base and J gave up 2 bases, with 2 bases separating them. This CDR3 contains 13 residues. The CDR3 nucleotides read TGTGCCAGCAGCTTAGACAACACCGGGGAGCTGTTTTTT. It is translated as CASSLDNTGELFF.

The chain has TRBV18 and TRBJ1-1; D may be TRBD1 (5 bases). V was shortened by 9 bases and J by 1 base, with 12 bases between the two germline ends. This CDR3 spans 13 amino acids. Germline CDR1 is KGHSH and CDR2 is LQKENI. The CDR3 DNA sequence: TGTGCCAGTAGTACAGGACCGAACACTGAAGCTTTCTTT. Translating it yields CASSTGPNTEAFF. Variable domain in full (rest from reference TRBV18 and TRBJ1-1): NAGVMQNPRHLVRRRGQEARLRCSPMKGHSHVYWYRQLPEEGLKFMVYLQKENIIDESGMPKERFSAEFPKEGPSILRIQQVVRGDSAAYFCASSTGPNTEAFFGQGTRLTVV.

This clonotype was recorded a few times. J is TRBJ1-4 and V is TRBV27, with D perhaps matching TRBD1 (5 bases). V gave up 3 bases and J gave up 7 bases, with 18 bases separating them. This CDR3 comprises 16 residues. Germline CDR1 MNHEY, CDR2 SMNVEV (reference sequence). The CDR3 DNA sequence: TGTGCCAGCAGTTTTTCAATACGAACGAGGGGTGAAAAACTGTTTTTT. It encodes CASSFSIRTRGEKLFF.

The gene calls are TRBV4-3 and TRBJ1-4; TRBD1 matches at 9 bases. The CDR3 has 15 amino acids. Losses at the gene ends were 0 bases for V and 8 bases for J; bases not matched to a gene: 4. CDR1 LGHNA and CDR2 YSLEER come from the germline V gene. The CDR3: CASSQDTGGGEKLFF. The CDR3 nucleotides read TGCGCCAGCAGCCAAGATACAGGGGGCGGGGAAAAACTGTTTTTT.

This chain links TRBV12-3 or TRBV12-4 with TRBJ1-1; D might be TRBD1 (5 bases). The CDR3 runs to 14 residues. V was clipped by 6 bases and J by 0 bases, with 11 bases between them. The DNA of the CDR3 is TGTGCCAGCAGAACAGGAGCTATGAACACTGAAGCTTTCTTT. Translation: CASRTGAMNTEAFF.

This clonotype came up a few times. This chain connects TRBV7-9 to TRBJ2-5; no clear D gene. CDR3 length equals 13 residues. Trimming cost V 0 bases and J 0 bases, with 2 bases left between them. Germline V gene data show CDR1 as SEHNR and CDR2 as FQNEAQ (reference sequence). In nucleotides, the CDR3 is TGTGCCAGCAGCTTAGCTTACCAAGAGACCCAGTACTTC. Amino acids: CASSLAYQETQYF.

The CDR3 sequence: CASSYSGGRYEQYF. The CDR3 region has the DNA TGTGCCAGCAGTTACTCAGGGGGGAGGTACGAGCAGTACTTC. This sequence joins TRBV6-2 or TRBV6-3 and TRBJ2-7; tentatively, D is TRBD1 or TRBD2 (6 bases each). The length of the CDR3 is 14 residues. V dropped 0 bases and J dropped 4 bases, with 10 bases sitting between them. The germline CDR1 and CDR2 sequences are MNHEY and SVGEGT.

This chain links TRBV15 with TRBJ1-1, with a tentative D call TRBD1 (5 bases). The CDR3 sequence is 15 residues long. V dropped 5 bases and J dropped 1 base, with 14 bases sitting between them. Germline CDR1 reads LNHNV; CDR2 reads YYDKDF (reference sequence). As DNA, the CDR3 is TGTGCCACCAGCGGAGTTAGACAGAGGAACACTGAAGCTTTCTTT. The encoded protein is CATSGVRQRNTEAFF. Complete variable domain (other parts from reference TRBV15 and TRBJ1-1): DAMVIQNPRYQVTQFGKPVTLSCSQTLNHNVMYWYQQKSSQAPKLLFHYYDKDFNNEADTPDNFQSRRPNTSFCFLDIRSPGLGDTAMYLCATSGVRQRNTEAFFGQGTRLTVV.

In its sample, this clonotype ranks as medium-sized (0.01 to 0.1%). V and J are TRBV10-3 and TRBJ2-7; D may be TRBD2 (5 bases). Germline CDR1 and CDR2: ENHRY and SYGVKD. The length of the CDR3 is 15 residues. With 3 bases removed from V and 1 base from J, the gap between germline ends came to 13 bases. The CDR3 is CAISDQYERSYEQYF. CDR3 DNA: TGTGCCATCAGTGATCAGTACGAGCGGTCCTACGAGCAGTACTTC.

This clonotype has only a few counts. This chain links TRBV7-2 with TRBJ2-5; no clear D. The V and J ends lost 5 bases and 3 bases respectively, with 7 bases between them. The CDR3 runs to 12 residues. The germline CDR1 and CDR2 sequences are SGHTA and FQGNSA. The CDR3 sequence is CASSRTKETQYF. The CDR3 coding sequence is TGTGCCAGCAGCCGGACCAAAGAGACCCAGTACTTC.

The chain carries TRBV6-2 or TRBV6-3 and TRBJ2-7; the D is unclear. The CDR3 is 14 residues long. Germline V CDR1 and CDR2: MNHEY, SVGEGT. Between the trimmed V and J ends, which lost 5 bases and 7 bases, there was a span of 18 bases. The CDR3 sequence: CASSLTGPLGEQYF. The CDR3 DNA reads TGTGCCAGCAGTCTGACTGGGCCCCTTGGGGAGCAGTACTTC.